Shown below are 16 T cell receptor beta chains from a single sample sequenced in a study of blood T cell repertoires in COVID-19. Profiling relied on immunoSEQ multiplex PCR, and the TCRdb table lists in-frame clones only, not all of them. The sample has a few hundred thousand clones, roughly nine tenths seen once. Sequencing used PBMCs or T cells enriched from blood (not recorded which). These receptors came from a woman aged 25 to 45 who had recovered from COVID-19.

J is TRBJ2-5 and V is TRBV4-2, with 7 bases matching TRBD2. V dropped 0 bases and J dropped 1; count of bases not matched to a gene: 2. Germline CDR1 reads LGHNA; CDR2 reads YNFKEQ. This CDR3 contains 15 residues. The DNA for the CDR3 is TGTGCCAGCAGCCAAGATCTAGCGGTCCAAGAGACCCAGTACTTC. Protein sequence: CASSQDLAVQETQYF.

The chain recombines TRBV13 with TRBJ1-3, with TRBD1 matching 10 bases. CDR3 length equals 15 residues. Germline CDR1 is PRHDT and CDR2 is FYEKMQ (reference sequence). V dropped 7 bases and J dropped 4; count of bases not matched to a gene: 7. CDR3 DNA sequence: TGTGCCAGCACCGAGGACAGGGGGGGCGGAAACACCATATATTTT. Translating it yields CASTEDRGGGNTIYF.

With respect to this clone: The same CDR3 arises from other DNA sequences in this sample as well. The chain has TRBV29-1 and TRBJ2-7; 8 bases line up with TRBD1. The CDR3 is 14 residues long. V shed 6 bases and J 0 bases; nucleotides not matched to a gene: 7. Per germline, CDR1 SQVTM and CDR2 ANQGSEA. DNA for the CDR3: TGCAGCGTCGACACAGGGGGGAGCTCCTACGAGCAGTACTTC. Its protein is CSVDTGGSSYEQYF.

The sample holds one count of this clone. This rearrangement joins TRBV7-6 to TRBJ1-6; D is perhaps TRBD1 (6 bases). CDR1 and CDR2 (germline): SGHVS, FNYEAQ. V was cut by 4 bases and J by 2 bases, with 12 bases left in between. The CDR3 has 16 residues. The CDR3 loop reads CASSSREGAYNSPLHF. As DNA, the CDR3 is TGTGCCAGCAGCTCAAGGGAGGGGGCCTATAATTCACCCCTCCACTTT.

The chain joins TRBV19 to TRBJ1-5; D call uncertain. V dropped 6 bases and J dropped 7 bases, with 22 bases sitting between them. The CDR3 length is 16 residues. Germline V gene data show CDR1 as LNHDA and CDR2 as SQIVND (reference sequence). CDR3 coding DNA: TGTGCCAGTAGCATCCACGAAGGATTGCCGGGGCAGCCCCAGCATTTT. Translation gives CASSIHEGLPGQPQHF.

The V and J genes are TRBV4-2 and TRBJ1-2; no reliable D call. Trimming removed 0 bases at V and 4 bases at J, with 15 bases between. Per the germline V gene, CDR1 is LGHNA and CDR2 is YNFKEQ. The CDR3 runs to 16 residues. CDR3 sequence (DNA): TGTGCCAGCAGCCAAGATGAGGCCAGCGGGTCCTATGGCTACACCTTC. Translated, it gives CASSQDEASGSYGYTF.

This rearrangement joins TRBV18 to TRBJ2-7, with TRBD2 identical over 9 bases. The CDR3 runs 14 residues. Germline CDR1 and CDR2: KGHSH and LQKENI. V shed 7 bases and J 6 bases; nucleotides not matched to a gene: 10. The CDR3 protein is CASCPQRGDCEQYF. CDR3 in DNA: TGTGCCAGCTGTCCGCAGCGGGGGGATTGCGAGCAGTACTTC. Together with reference TRBV18 and TRBJ2-7, the CDR3 gives the full variable domain: NAGVMQNPRHLVRRRGQEARLRCSPMKGHSHVYWYRQLPEEGLKFMVYLQKENIIDESGMPKERFSAEFPKEGPSILRIQQVVRGDSAAYFCASCPQRGDCEQYFGPGTRLTVT.

The rearrangement links TRBV5-1 to TRBJ1-4; D is possibly TRBD1 (6 bases). CDR3 length: 15 amino acids. Trimming left V 0 bases short and J 6 bases short, with 12 bases between. Germline values: CDR1 SGHRS, CDR2 YFSETQ. CDR3 sequence: CASSLGQGSDEKLFF. CDR3 in DNA: TGCGCCAGCAGCTTGGGCCAGGGGAGTGATGAAAAACTGTTTTTT.

This chain connects TRBV5-1 to TRBJ1-1; no firm D call. The CDR3 is 13 residues long. Trimming took off 1 base at V and 2 bases at J, with 6 bases between the two ends. The germline V gene encodes CDR1 SGHRS and CDR2 YFSETQ. In DNA form, the CDR3 reads TGCGCCAGCAGCTTGATCCTTAACACTGAAGCTTTCTTT. This gives the protein CASSLILNTEAFF.

The chain joins TRBV28 to TRBJ1-2; D uncertain. The V end lost 6 bases, the J end lost 4 bases, and 21 bases lay between the germline ends. Germline lookup yields CDR1 MDHEN and CDR2 SYDVKM. There are 16 residues in the CDR3. CDR3 in DNA: TGTGCCAGCAGCGACCCTCGAGGCGACGTTCCCTATGGCTACACCTTC. As protein: CASSDPRGDVPYGYTF.

V gene TRBV5-1 combines with J gene TRBJ2-5; 7 bases are shared with TRBD1. Germline CDR1 and CDR2: SGHRS and YFSETQ. The CDR3 length is 16 residues. The ends lost 0 bases at V and 2 bases at J; junction bases unmatched: 7. CDR3 in DNA: TGCGCCAGCAGCTTGGGTGGACAGGCCACTCAAGAGACCCAGTACTTC. It is translated as CASSLGGQATQETQYF.

The J gene is TRBJ1-2, the V gene TRBV28; 9 bases are a match to TRBD1. The ends lost 4 bases at V and 6 bases at J; junction bases unmatched: 9. Per germline, CDR1 MDHEN and CDR2 SYDVKM. This CDR3 contains 15 residues. The DNA of the CDR3 is TGTGCCAGCAGTTCTACAGGGGGCCGAAAAGATGGCTACACCTTC. This encodes CASSSTGGRKDGYTF.

This clone was seen a single time. The chain has TRBV6-2 or TRBV6-3 and TRBJ2-7; weak D call: TRBD2 (5 bases). The germline V and J ends were trimmed by 5 bases and 0 bases, with 11 bases remaining between them. This CDR3 region has 14 residues. CDR1 is MNHEY and CDR2 is SVGEGT in the germline V gene. For the CDR3, the DNA is TGTGCCAGCAGTCGGACTTCTGGCTCCTACGAGCAGTACTTC. This encodes CASSRTSGSYEQYF.

The rearrangement joins TRBV3-1 (or the pseudogene TRBV3-2) to TRBJ2-5; 8 nucleotides align to TRBD2. Germline V gene sequence: CDR1 LGHDT, CDR2 YNNKEL (reference sequence). There are 13 residues in the CDR3. V shed 5 bases and J 6 bases; nucleotides not matched to a gene: 5. The CDR3: CASSESGGKTQYF. CDR3 coding DNA: TGTGCCAGCAGCGAAAGCGGGGGTAAGACCCAGTACTTC.

This clone was detected once. This chain connects TRBV4-3 to TRBJ1-5; D might be TRBD1 (6 bases). The CDR3 spans 16 residues. Trimming removed 0 bases at V and 7 bases at J, with 16 bases between. Germline V gene data show CDR1 as LGHNA and CDR2 as YSLEER. The CDR3 bases are TGCGCCAGCAGCCAAGATGTTGGGGGCGTAGGGCAGCCCCAGCATTTT. Translated, it gives CASSQDVGGVGQPQHF.

This clone came up a few times. The chain is built from TRBV18 and TRBJ2-5; TRBD2 matches 13 bases. Germline loops: CDR1 KGHSH, CDR2 LQKENI. V lost 2 bases and J lost 3; bases outside the gene matches: 0. CDR3 size: 15 residues. CDR3 sequence reads: CASSPGLAGEETQYF. The CDR3 coding sequence is TGTGCCAGCTCACCAGGACTAGCGGGGGAAGAGACCCAGTACTTC.